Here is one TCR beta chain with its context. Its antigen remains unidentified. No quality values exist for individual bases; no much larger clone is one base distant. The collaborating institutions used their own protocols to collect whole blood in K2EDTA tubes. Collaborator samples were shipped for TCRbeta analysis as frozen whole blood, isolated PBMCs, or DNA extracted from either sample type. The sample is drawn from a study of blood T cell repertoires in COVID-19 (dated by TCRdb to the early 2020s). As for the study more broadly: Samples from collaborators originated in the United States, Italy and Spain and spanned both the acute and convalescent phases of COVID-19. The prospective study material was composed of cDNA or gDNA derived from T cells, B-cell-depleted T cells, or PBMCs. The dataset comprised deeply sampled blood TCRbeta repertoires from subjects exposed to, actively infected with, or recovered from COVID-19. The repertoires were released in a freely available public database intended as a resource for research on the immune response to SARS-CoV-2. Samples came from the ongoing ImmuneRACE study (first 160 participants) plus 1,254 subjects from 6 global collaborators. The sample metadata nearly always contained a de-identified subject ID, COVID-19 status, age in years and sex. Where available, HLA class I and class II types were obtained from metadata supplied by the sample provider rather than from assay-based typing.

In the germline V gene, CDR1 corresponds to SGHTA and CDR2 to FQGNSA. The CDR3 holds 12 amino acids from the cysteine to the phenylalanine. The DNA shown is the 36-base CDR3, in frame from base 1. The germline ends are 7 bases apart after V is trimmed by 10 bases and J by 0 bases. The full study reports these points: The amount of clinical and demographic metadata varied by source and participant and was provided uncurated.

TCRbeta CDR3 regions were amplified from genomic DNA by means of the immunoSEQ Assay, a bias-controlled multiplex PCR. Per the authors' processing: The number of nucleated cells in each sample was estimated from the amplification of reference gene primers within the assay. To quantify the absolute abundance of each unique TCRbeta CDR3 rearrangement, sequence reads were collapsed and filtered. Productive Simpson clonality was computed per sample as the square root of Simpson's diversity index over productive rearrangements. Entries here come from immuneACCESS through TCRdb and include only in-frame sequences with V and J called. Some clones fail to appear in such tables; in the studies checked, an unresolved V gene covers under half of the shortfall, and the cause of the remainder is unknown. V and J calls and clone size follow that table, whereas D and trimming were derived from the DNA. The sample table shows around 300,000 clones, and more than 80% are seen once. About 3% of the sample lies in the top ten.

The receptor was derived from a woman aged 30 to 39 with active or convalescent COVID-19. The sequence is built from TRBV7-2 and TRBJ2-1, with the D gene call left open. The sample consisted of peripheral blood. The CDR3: CAISSSYNEQFF. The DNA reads TGTGCCATTTCTAGCTCCTACAATGAGCAGTTCTTC.